This T cell receptor (beta chain) was recovered during a study of blood T cells in healthy people across ages. Next came a second PCR, run for about 7 to 12 cycles, which used a sample-barcoded 5' primer along with a J-beta primer mix. TCRdb called the 5' RACE reads again in MiXCR, with one record for every CDR3 protein. The repertoire holds more than 800,000 distinct CDR3 sequences, with around 30% as singletons. Trimming shortened V by 2 bases and J by 4 bases, and 6 bases separated the two germline ends. CDR3 length: 13 amino acids. From germline, CDR1 is SGHDN and CDR2 FVKESK. This clonotype was seen repeatedly, ten times or more.

This chain connects TRBV14 to TRBJ1-5; D not resolved. This clonotype was obtained from a woman at least 80 years old in good health. The sequenced material came from blood. The CDR3 loop is CASSQFPNQPQHF. CDR3 sequence (DNA): TGTGCCAGCAGCCAATTCCCAAATCAGCCCCAGCATTTT.